This TCR beta chain originates from a study of shared clonotypes between healthy human individuals (dated by TCRdb to 2018 to 2021). About the investigation overall: The cohort comprised a couple of women and three men aged 18 to 49 years. For each donor, CD4 naive and CD4 memory were each given three plates, CD8 naive was given two plates, and CD8 memory was given one plate. To estimate repertoire size and how much clonotype sharing occurs between individuals, the study deeply sequenced the blood TCR repertoires of about five healthy adults. Different laboratories and diverse techniques were used to prepare libraries and sequence TCR repertoires, to increase sequencing depth and limit assay-specific biases. Leukapheresis yielded between about 0.94 and 8.9 billion PBMCs per donor. The full study reports these points: Pairwise subsampling indicated that sequencing depth was expected to affect the degree of clonotype sharing among donors. Naive subsets generally had larger estimated clonotype richness than memory subsets. Approximately 5% of naive CD4, roughly 3.5% of naive CD8, around 2.3% of memory CD4, and over 0.35% of memory CD8 clonotypes were shared across a few donors. Incomplete sequencing was indicated by rarefaction of sorted-subset datasets, despite the large sequencing depth. The genetic and exposure-history diversity represented was limited by the small number of donors. Sampling was limited to blood, and TCR repertoires in tissue likely differ from TCR repertoires in blood. Compared with non-shared clonotypes, clonotypes shared by all four sorted-subset donors had higher generation probabilities.

Using the deep immunoSEQ assay, TCR CDR3 regions were amplified from genomic DNA by multiplex PCR. Extracted genomic DNA from each cell subset was spread evenly across all wells of several immunoSEQ 96-well plates, with each plate serving as a replicate. For sorted subsets, 150 to 250 ng genomic DNA, equal to 30,000 to 35,000 T cell genomes, was loaded into each replicate PCR. Purified libraries were measured with a Qubit 3.0 fluorometer, size-checked on a Bioanalyzer 2100, and measured again with the KAPA Library Quantification kit. Every immunoSEQ 96-well plate was sequenced on a separate single-read 150-cycle Illumina NextSeq 550 flow cell. Regarding the original processing steps: Because the immunoSEQ output included only junctional sequences and no quality scores, the filtering could not be the same as the filtering used for full-length reads. To assign V/J genes and CDR3, sequences were annotated against IMGT germline references using PyIR, a Python wrapper for IgBLAST v1.9. Reads were removed for weak V/J assignments (E-value above 1e-6), missing CDR3, stop codons, out-of-frame junctions, or ambiguous translated residues. V3J clonotypes were defined as sequences sharing an identical inferred V gene, J gene, and CDR3 amino acid sequence. The percentage overlap between two repertoires was calculated by dividing the number of shared unique clonotypes by the size of the smaller repertoire. Repertoire richness was assessed with RTK rarefaction, the Chao1 estimator, and Recon v2.1 estimates of unobserved clonotypes. Generation probabilities were computed with OLGA for all TCRbeta clonotypes obtained by the gDNA method from a few donors. TCRdb limited this immuneACCESS table to in-frame rearrangements with V and J called. A share of clones is missing; checked studies link under half to unresolved V genes, and the rest is unexplained. V and J calls and clone size are given by that table; D and trimming were obtained from the DNA. This sample holds around 700,000 clones; less than 80% were observed only once. Roughly 1.8% of the sample is taken by the ten largest.

The sample holds a few counts of this clone. Its antigen is not yet known. Per-nucleotide qualities are absent, and no much larger clonotype sits a single base away. The CDR3 runs 15 amino acids, cysteine and phenylalanine included. This entry keeps only the CDR3 DNA: 45 bases, framed from base 1. V is pruned by 3 bases and J by 3 bases, leaving 5 bases of the junction without a gene match. CDR1 and CDR2 were assigned from the germline V gene as SGDLS and YYNGEE. Healthy HIV-negative adults with no recently reported acute infections or vaccinations were included as donors. Every donor was a Caucasian adult living in Nashville, Tennessee, USA. CD4+ T cells were enriched by magnetic negative selection; naive cells were then positively selected on CD45RA, and the negative fraction formed the memory subset. After blood collection by leukapheresis, PBMCs were isolated using Ficoll-Histopaque density gradient centrifugation and then cryopreserved in the vapor phase of liquid nitrogen. Analytical flow cytometry was used to check the purity and quantity of each magnetically sorted T cell population. Genomic DNA was isolated from every sorted fraction and measured by UV absorbance on a Nanodrop 2000c.

The sequenced sample consisted of memory CD4+ T cells sorted from blood. According to the study, the label for this sample's cell subset or site signals: CD45RA-negative fraction. The chain employs TRBV9 and TRBJ2-1; TRBD2 agrees with 8 junctional bases. This receptor was taken from a woman in her 30s in good health. The CDR3 reads CASSALAGIYNEQFF. The DNA sequence is given as TGTGCCAGCAGCGCCTTAGCGGGAATCTACAATGAGCAGTTCTTC.